The rows below give T cell receptor beta chains drawn from one sample of a study of cytomegalovirus exposure and HLA in healthy donors. The protocol was immunoSEQ multiplex PCR, while the TCRdb copy is restricted to in-frame clones and leaves out a portion. This repertoire shows under 250,000 clones, over 80% found once; its top ten account for around 5.6%. The sample was PBMCs. The receptors were sampled from a woman aged 18-30 years in good health and CMV-seronegative. Each CDR3 is given with its conserved first and last residue. Each record gives: J gene, clone size, D gene, V gene, CDR3 length, CDR3 protein, CDR3 DNA. D genes are given only for firm matches. Rows may omit the clone size; those that give it use once, few, many or a size class.

TRBJ2-5	NA	TRBD2	TRBV7-9	12	CATGTSGETQYF	TGTGCCACCGGGACTAGCGGGGAGACCCAGTACTTC
TRBJ2-7	once	NA	TRBV5-1	13	CASRSGGGYEQYF	TGCGCCAGCAGGTCGGGGGGCGGATACGAGCAGTACTTC
TRBJ2-2	few	NA	TRBV6-5	15	CASSYSTGNTGELFF	TGTGCCAGCAGTTACTCGACGGGGAACACCGGGGAGCTGTTTTTT
TRBJ2-7	NA	NA	TRBV5-1	15	CASSLAPGQTYEQYF	TGCGCCAGCAGCTTGGCTCCCGGACAGACCTACGAGCAGTACTTC
TRBJ2-1	NA	TRBD2	TRBV6-5	16	CASSYSTSGRYNEQFF	TGTGCCAGCAGTTACTCTACTAGCGGGAGATACAATGAGCAGTTCTTC
TRBJ2-7	NA	TRBD1	TRBV6-6	13	CASSDRGTYEQYF	TGTGCCAGCAGCGACAGGGGGACCTACGAGCAGTACTTC
TRBJ1-1	NA	NA	TRBV9	15	CASSARAALGTEAFF	TGTGCCAGCAGCGCTAGGGCAGCCTTGGGGACTGAAGCTTTCTTT
TRBJ1-2	NA	NA	TRBV7-9	14	CASSSPTGHYGYTF	TGTGCCAGCAGCTCACCAACAGGGCACTATGGCTACACCTTC
TRBJ1-2	few	NA	TRBV28	13	CASSIEGRRGYTF	TGTGCCAGCAGCATTGAGGGACGGAGGGGCTACACCTTC
TRBJ1-1	NA	NA	TRBV2	13	CASSVLGSTEAFF	TGTGCCAGCAGTGTCCTGGGTTCCACTGAAGCTTTCTTT
TRBJ2-6	NA	TRBD1	TRBV10-1	15	CASSAGTAGANVLTF	TGCGCCAGCAGTGCCGGGACAGCCGGGGCCAACGTCCTGACTTTC
TRBJ2-3	NA	NA	TRBV7-3	15	CASSPRFAQADTQYF	TGTGCCAGCAGCCCAAGGTTTGCTCAGGCAGATACGCAGTATTTT
TRBJ2-2	NA	TRBD1	TRBV29-1	15	CSVEGGQGRTGELFF	TGCAGCGTGGAGGGGGGACAGGGCCGAACCGGGGAGCTGTTTTTT
TRBJ2-1	NA	NA	TRBV29-1	14	CSVVPPETYNEQFF	TGCAGCGTTGTCCCCCCAGAGACTTACAATGAGCAGTTCTTC
TRBJ2-7	NA	NA	TRBV16	14	CASSQSGATYEQYF	TGTGCCAGCAGCCAATCGGGGGCCACCTACGAGCAGTACTTC
TRBJ2-7	NA	TRBD2	TRBV5-4	15	CASSKLAGGPSEQYF	TGTGCCAGCAGCAAACTAGCGGGGGGGCCCAGCGAGCAGTACTTC
TRBJ2-7	NA	TRBD2	TRBV29-1	15	CSVEDGRESTYEQYF	TGCAGCGTTGAAGATGGGCGGGAGAGTACGTACGAGCAGTACTTC
TRBJ1-6	few	NA	TRBV19	15	CASSIRGNNNSPLHF	TGTGCCAGTAGTATAAGGGGGAACAATAATTCACCCCTCCACTTT
TRBJ2-7	once	TRBD2	TRBV28	15	CASSLGTSGSYEQYF	TGTGCCAGCAGTTTAGGGACTAGCGGGTCCTACGAGCAGTACTTC
TRBJ1-2	NA	NA	TRBV7-9	13	CASSLGRGTGYTF	TGTGCCAGCAGCTTGGGTCGGGGGACCGGCTACACCTTC
TRBJ1-3	NA	TRBD1	TRBV5-6	19	CASSSTGFIPPSSGNTIYF	TGTGCCAGCAGCTCGACAGGGTTTATACCCCCTTCCTCTGGAAACACCATATATTTT
TRBJ2-2	NA	NA	TRBV4-1	13	CASSQEELAELFF	TGCGCCAGCAGCCAAGAGGAATTAGCGGAGCTGTTTTTT
TRBJ1-1	NA	NA	TRBV4-1	16	CASSQERRGGNTEAFF	TGCGCCAGCAGCCAAGAAAGGAGGGGTGGGAACACTGAAGCTTTCTTT
TRBJ1-1	few	NA	TRBV28	14	CASREHPLGTEAFF	TGTGCCAGCAGAGAACATCCCCTGGGGACTGAAGCTTTCTTT
TRBJ1-2	NA	NA	TRBV30	14	CAWLGGNLNYGYTF	TGTGCCTGGCTGGGGGGGAATTTAAACTATGGCTACACCTTC
TRBJ2-5	NA	TRBD1	TRBV19	16	CASSTGTGAEGWTQYF	TGTGCCAGTAGTACCGGGACAGGGGCCGAGGGATGGACCCAGTACTTC
TRBJ2-7	NA	NA	TRBV2	14	CASSSPAESYEQYF	TGTGCCAGCAGTTCCCCCGCCGAGTCCTACGAGCAGTACTTC
TRBJ2-2	NA	TRBD1	TRBV6-6	16	CASSYAGQGNTGELFF	TGTGCCAGCAGTTACGCGGGACAGGGGAACACCGGGGAGCTGTTTTTT
TRBJ2-7	NA	NA	TRBV5-6	16	CASSLVGLGGPYEQYF	TGTGCCAGCAGCTTGGTGGGTCTTGGGGGGCCCTACGAGCAGTACTTC
TRBJ2-7	NA	NA	TRBV27	15	CASRKLGGSLYEQYF	TGTGCCAGCAGGAAACTCGGAGGATCTCTCTACGAGCAGTACTTC